This TCR beta chain stems from a study of cytomegalovirus exposure and HLA in healthy donors. Amplification used 60 Vbeta primers and 13 Jbeta primers. Some clones are missing from TCRdb's copy, which holds only in-frame ones; the method was immunoSEQ multiplex PCR. Seen here are 130,000 or so clones, almost 85% observed once, and the top ten hold more than 1.4%. CDR1 and CDR2 (germline): SGHRS, YFSETQ. Trimming took 3 bases from V and 7 from J; bases not matched to a gene: 9. CDR3 length equals 15 residues. Study-level findings and limits: Under in vitro conditions, three CMV-associated chains were confirmed as specific for CMV antigens. Presence/absence results assume similar sequencing depth per donor, which may not hold. The study reported that TCR beta sequences accurately predicted HLA-A and HLA-B alleles in most subjects. In a later analysis, V- and J-gene trimming of beta chains associated with a DCLRE1C missense variant, replicated independently.

This clone has a handful of counts. Its cognate antigen is unknown. The sequenced sample was PBMCs. This clonotype originated in a woman between 18 and 29 years old in good health and CMV-seronegative. J is TRBJ2-5 and V is TRBV5-1; the match to TRBD2 covers 10 bases. The CDR3 protein is CASSSSGLAAGTQYF. The CDR3 DNA reads TGCGCCAGCAGCTCAAGCGGACTAGCGGCGGGGACCCAGTACTTC.